The 19 T cell receptor beta chains reported below all come from one sample, sequenced in a study of cytomegalovirus exposure and HLA in healthy donors (TCRdb year 2017). The library was prepared using the immunoSEQ multiplex PCR assay. For the multiplex PCR, a mixture combining 60 forward primers for TCR Vbeta segments and 13 reverse primers for TCR Jbeta segments was used. Held by TCRdb, this immuneACCESS table contains in-frame sequences only and omits some clones. Under half of the omission traces to an unresolved V gene where checked; the cause of the rest is unknown. Counted in this sample were about 190,000 clones; over 60% of them appeared once. The ten biggest clones cover approximately 1% of the sample. Specimen: PBMCs. These receptors all stem from a woman aged 40-49 years in good health and CMV-seronegative.

This clone was found a few times. The V call is TRBV6-5, the J call TRBJ1-1, with D perhaps matching TRBD1 (6 bases). CDR1 MNHEY and CDR2 SVGAGI come from the germline V gene. This CDR3 spans 13 amino acids. The CDR3 bases are TGTGCTACCGGGGGGGGGCATAACACTGAAGCTTTCTTT. Protein sequence: CATGGGHNTEAFF.

This clone was recorded a few times. V gene TRBV7-2 combines with J gene TRBJ1-4; D gene unclear. Trimming took 8 bases from V and 8 from J, leaving 9 bases between them. This CDR3 contains 11 residues. CDR1 is SGHTA, CDR2 FQGNSA, per germline. The CDR3 reads CASGSGEKLFF. The CDR3 nucleotides are TGTGCCAGCGGGAGCGGGGAAAAACTGTTTTTT. Together with reference TRBV7-2 and TRBJ1-4, the CDR3 gives the full variable domain: GAGVSQSPSNKVTEKGKDVELRCDPISGHTALYWYRQSLGQGLEFLIYFQGNSAPDKSGLPSDRFSAERTGGSVSTLTIQRTQQEDSAVYLCASGSGEKLFFGSGTQLSVL.

V and J are TRBV27 and TRBJ2-4, with D unresolved. From germline, CDR1 is MNHEY and CDR2 SMNVEV (reference sequence). Trimming left V 2 bases short and J 0 bases short, with 11 bases between. This CDR3 has 16 amino acids. The CDR3 is CASSLDLLLAKNIQYF. CDR3 nucleotides: TGTGCCAGCAGTTTAGATCTATTGTTAGCCAAAAACATTCAGTACTTC.

V gene TRBV12-5 combines with J gene TRBJ1-1, with TRBD1 matching over 7 bases. From germline, CDR1 is LGHNT and CDR2 FRNRAP. Germline trimming cut 1 base from V and 0 bases from J; bases unmatched to any gene: 17. The CDR3 is 20 residues long. The CDR3 bases are TGTGCTAGTGGTTTGGGGAAATCCGCGGGACAGATTCCGATGAACACTGAAGCTTTCTTT. The encoded protein is CASGLGKSAGQIPMNTEAFF.

The V and J genes are TRBV7-9 and TRBJ1-4; the match to TRBD1 covers 10 bases. Germline lookup yields CDR1 SEHNR and CDR2 FQNEAQ (reference sequence). This CDR3 is 16 amino acids long. V shed 4 bases and J 6 bases; nucleotides not matched to a gene: 8. The CDR3 DNA reads TGTGCCAGCAGCTCCCTGGGACAGGGGCAGTATGAAAAACTGTTTTTT. Translation gives CASSSLGQGQYEKLFF.

This chain joins TRBV19 and TRBJ2-2, with 8 bases aligning to TRBD1. The CDR3 length is 16 residues. Trimming took 7 bases from V and 0 from J; bases not matched to a gene: 7. Germline CDR1 LNHDA, CDR2 SQIVND (reference sequence). Written as DNA, the CDR3 is TGTGCCAGTATCCCCCCGGACAGGGCGAACACCGGGGAGCTGTTTTTT. Protein: CASIPPDRANTGELFF.

This clone showed up just once. The rearrangement uses TRBV4-1 and TRBJ1-3; 7 positions agree with TRBD1. In germline, CDR1 is MGHRA, CDR2 YSYEKL. Losses at the gene ends were 0 bases for V and 8 bases for J; bases not matched to a gene: 4. This CDR3 region has 14 residues. The CDR3: CASSQDSGGDTIYF. CDR3 bases: TGCGCCAGCAGCCAAGATTCAGGGGGAGACACCATATATTTT.

The CDR3 DNA sequence: TGCGCCAGCAGCCAAACGGCAGGGGGTGGATGGACCGGGGAGCTGTTTTTT. This encodes CASSQTAGGGWTGELFF. V gene TRBV4-3 combines with J gene TRBJ2-2, with 7 bases matching TRBD1. The ends lost 2 bases at V and 5 bases at J; junction bases unmatched: 11. The V gene's germline CDR1 is LGHNA and CDR2 YSLEER. This CDR3 has 17 residues.

This chain uses TRBV19 with TRBJ1-5, with a weak D call TRBD1 (6 bases). This CDR3 is 15 amino acids long. Trimming took 0 bases from V and 7 from J, leaving 13 bases between them. CDR1 is LNHDA and CDR2 is SQIVND in the germline V gene (reference sequence). The CDR3 DNA is TGTGCCAGTAGTATAGATCGGGAGGGGGGCCAGCCCCAGCATTTT. Translation gives CASSIDREGGQPQHF.

A single count supports this clone. The chain is built from TRBV30 and TRBJ2-3; D gene unclear. The CDR3 spans 12 residues. Germline lookup yields CDR1 GTSNPN and CDR2 SVGIG (reference sequence). V lost 4 bases to trimming and J lost 2 bases, with 7 bases between them. DNA of the CDR3: TGTGCCTGGACCCCTTTCACAGATACGCAGTATTTT. Translation: CAWTPFTDTQYF.

The chain has TRBV10-1 and TRBJ1-5, with D unclear. Deletions cut 4 bases from V and 3 bases from J, with 7 bases between. CDR1 is WNHNN, CDR2 SYGVQD, per germline (reference sequence). This CDR3 contains 13 residues. CDR3 amino acids: CASSGSHNQPQHF. The CDR3 DNA reads as TGCGCCAGCAGTGGATCACACAATCAGCCCCAGCATTTT.

The chain uses TRBV5-4 and TRBJ1-2, with D perhaps matching TRBD1 (5 bases). CDR3 length: 14 amino acids. With 4 bases removed from V and 2 bases from J, the gap between germline ends came to 12 bases. Germline V gene sequence: CDR1 SGHNT, CDR2 YYREEE (reference sequence). For the CDR3, the DNA is TGTGCCAGCAGCCGCTCGGAGGGGAACTATGGCTACACCTTC. Encoded protein: CASSRSEGNYGYTF.

This clone was found once. V gene TRBV7-8 combines with J gene TRBJ1-2; no clear D. Germline V gives CDR1 SGHVS, CDR2 FQNEAQ. The CDR3 is 14 amino acids. Trimming left V 2 bases short and J 0 bases short, with 7 bases between. The CDR3 nucleotides are TGTGCCAGCAGCTTATACACGACTAACTATGGCTACACCTTC. Translating gives CASSLYTTNYGYTF. Supplemented by reference TRBV7-8 and TRBJ1-2, the full variable domain reads GAGVSQSPRYKVAKRGQDVALRCDPISGHVSLFWYQQALGQGPEFLTYFQNEAQLDKSGLPSDRFFAERPEGSVSTLKIQRTQQEDSAVYLCASSLYTTNYGYTFGSGTRLTVV.

This CDR3 is CASSPHGLALSTDTQYF. CDR3 DNA: TGTGCCAGCAGCCCTCATGGGCTAGCTCTTAGCACAGATACGCAGTATTTT. V gene TRBV7-3 combines with J gene TRBJ2-3; TRBD2 is a possible D gene (5 bases). Trimming took off 5 bases at V and 0 bases at J, with 18 bases between the two ends. Germline loops: CDR1 SGHTA, CDR2 FQGTGA. CDR3 length equals 17 residues.

This sequence joins TRBV20-1 and TRBJ1-1; D is possibly TRBD1 (5 bases). The CDR3 is made up of 11 amino acids. Germline CDR1 is DFQATT and CDR2 is SNEGSKA (reference sequence). Trimming left V 6 bases short and J 7 bases short, with 12 bases between. The CDR3 spells CSATRQLEAFF. The CDR3 DNA reads TGCAGTGCCACCCGACAGCTTGAAGCTTTCTTT.

The rearrangement uses TRBV7-2 and TRBJ2-3; no firm D call. There are 14 residues in the CDR3. The V gene lost 7 bases and the J gene lost 6 bases, with 17 bases spanning the gap. Germline loops: CDR1 SGHTA, CDR2 FQGNSA. The CDR3 loop reads CASTKSRFPDTQYF. The CDR3 DNA is TGTGCCAGCACCAAGAGCAGGTTCCCGGATACGCAGTATTTT.

The rearrangement joins TRBV19 to TRBJ2-1; 12 bases are shared with TRBD2. The junction had 8 bases not matched to a gene; V was cut back by 5 bases and J by 9 bases. Per the germline V gene, CDR1 is LNHDA and CDR2 is SQIVND (reference sequence). This CDR3 is built from 15 residues. CDR3 bases: TGTGCCAGTAGTCTAAAGACTAGCGGGAGTGGTGAGCAGTTCTTC. Translated, it gives CASSLKTSGSGEQFF. Full variable domain (rest looked up from reference TRBV19 and TRBJ2-1): DGGITQSPKYLFRKEGQNVTLSCEQNLNHDAMYWYRQDPGQGLRLIYYSQIVNDFQKGDIAEGYSVSREKKESFPLTVTSAQKNPTAFYLCASSLKTSGSGEQFFGPGTRLTVL.

The chain combines TRBV6-6 with TRBJ1-2; D is perhaps TRBD1 (6 bases). The CDR3 is 14 residues long. V was cut by 8 bases and J by 0 bases, with 13 bases left in between. Germline loops: CDR1 MNHNY, CDR2 SVGAGI (reference sequence). The CDR3 sequence is CASQGQSTNYGYTF. CDR3 in DNA: TGTGCCAGCCAGGGGCAGAGCACTAACTATGGCTACACCTTC.

This chain connects TRBV7-8 to TRBJ2-1; 7 nucleotides line up with TRBD1. This CDR3 is built from 18 residues. Germline CDR1 reads SGHVS; CDR2 reads FQNEAQ. Trimming at V came to 5 bases and at J to 3 bases, leaving 16 bases not matched to a gene. For the CDR3, the DNA is TGTGCCAGCAGCCCGGACAGGCCCTGGGGCGCCCGCTACAATGAGCAGTTCTTC. This gives the protein CASSPDRPWGARYNEQFF.